Presented here are 8 T cell receptor beta chains from one specimen sequenced in a study of Graves' ophthalmopathy and Graves' hyperthyroidism. RNA transcripts served as template for amplifying TCR beta CDR3 sequences. Scientists carried out first-round RT-PCR using HTBI primers and then a second-round multiplex PCR. TCRdb re-called the multiplex PCR reads through MiXCR, storing one row per CDR3 protein. The sample shows about 620,000 distinct CDR3 sequences, about 20% of them seen only once. The sequenced sample was peripheral blood. These TCRs come from a woman aged 18-35 years with stable Graves' hyperthyroidism. Some clones in this sample may be carry-over from other donors' samples.

The table lists this clonotype with a few counts. The rearrangement joins TRBV18 to TRBJ2-5; no definite D call. The CDR3 contains 14 residues. Trimming shortened V by 2 bases and J by 2 bases, and 9 bases separated the two germline ends. Germline V gene data show CDR1 as KGHSH and CDR2 as LQKENI. The CDR3 loop reads CASSPAAVQETQYF. DNA of the CDR3: TGTGCCAGCTCACCAGCCGCGGTGCAAGAGACCCAGTACTTC.

The V gene is TRBV11-2, the J gene TRBJ2-7; no reliable D call. Germline assignment: CDR1 SGHAT and CDR2 FQNNGV. The CDR3 has 15 residues. Trimming took off 5 bases at V and 3 bases at J, with 17 bases between the two ends. CDR3 loop: CASSELGLRRYEQYF. The DNA of the CDR3 is TGTGCCAGCAGCGAGTTGGGCCTCAGGCGCTACGAGCAGTACTTC. The full variable domain, completed using reference TRBV11-2 and TRBJ2-7, is EAGVAQSPRYKIIEKRQSVAFWCNPISGHATLYWYQQILGQGPKLLIQFQNNGVVDDSQLPKDRFSAERLKGVDSTLKIQPAKLEDSAVYLCASSELGLRRYEQYFGPGTRLTVT.

This rearrangement joins TRBV6-5 to TRBJ1-1; D not certain. The germline V and J ends were trimmed by 2 bases and 7 bases, with 8 bases remaining between them. CDR1 is MNHEY, CDR2 SVGAGI, per germline. The CDR3 has 12 amino acids. The CDR3, as DNA: TGTGCCAGCAGTTACGGTCCAAGTGAAGCTTTCTTT. Translation gives CASSYGPSEAFF.

This clonotype was counted ten times or more. The chain carries TRBV13 and TRBJ1-2, with 9 nucleotides matching TRBD1. Unmatched junction bases numbered 3, after V lost 4 bases and J lost 3 bases. This CDR3 has 14 residues. CDR1 is PRHDT, CDR2 FYEKMQ, per germline (reference sequence). CDR3: CASSSRQGDYGYTF. The CDR3 region has the DNA TGTGCCAGCAGCTCGAGACAGGGGGACTATGGCTACACCTTC.

J is TRBJ2-5 and V is TRBV12-5; D might be TRBD2 (6 bases). V was shortened by 5 bases and J by 3 bases, with 19 bases between the two germline ends. The CDR3 spans 16 residues. Germline V gene data show CDR1 as LGHNT and CDR2 as FRNRAP. The CDR3 DNA reads TGTGCTAGTGGTCATGTGTTCGTGGGGGAGGAAGAGACCCAGTACTTC. It codes for CASGHVFVGEEETQYF.

This clonotype occurred many times. The rearrangement uses TRBV20-1 and TRBJ1-3; D not certain. With 4 bases removed from V and 2 bases from J, the gap between germline ends came to 12 bases. The CDR3 sequence is 14 residues long. Germline CDR1 DFQATT, CDR2 SNEGSKA (reference sequence). CDR3 sequence: CSAKDRRAGNTIYF. CDR3 nucleotides: TGCAGTGCTAAGGACCGTCGGGCTGGAAACACCATATATTTT.

J is TRBJ1-6 and V is TRBV19, with TRBD1 as a possible D gene (5 bases). Per the germline V gene, CDR1 is LNHDA and CDR2 is SQIVND (reference sequence). The CDR3 length is 13 residues. Trimming took off 6 bases at V and 7 bases at J, with 10 bases between the two ends. CDR3 DNA sequence: TGTGCCAGTAGCGGCAGGGAAAATTCACCCCTCCACTTT. Translated, it gives CASSGRENSPLHF.

This clonotype was detected many times. CDR3 sequence reads: CASSQGTINTEAFF. CDR3 sequence (DNA): TGTGCCAGCAGTCAAGGGACAATCAACACTGAAGCTTTCTTT. The V gene is TRBV12-3 or TRBV12-4, the J gene TRBJ1-1; a possible D gene is TRBD1 (6 bases). Trimming removed 5 bases at V and 2 bases at J, with 12 bases between. The CDR3 sequence is 14 residues long.